The 29 T cell receptor beta chains presented below share a single source sample, sequenced in a study of cytomegalovirus exposure and HLA in healthy donors. PCR employed 60 Vbeta and 13 Jbeta primers. TCRdb's copy holds only in-frame clones and misses some; the assay was immunoSEQ multiplex PCR. The sample yields around 200,000 clones, about 75% seen once. Specimen: PBMCs. These receptors were taken from a male donor in good health and CMV-seronegative.

As regards this clone: Relative to the germline gene, one junction end is altered; a read error may explain this. This chain links TRBV7-9 with TRBJ1-1; 9 positions agree with TRBD1. Germline-derived CDR1 and CDR2 are SEHNR and FQNEAQ (reference sequence). CDR3 length: 15 residues. CDR3 in DNA: TGTTCCAGCAGCTTACAGGGGGCAAAAGACACTGAAGCTTTCTTT. The encoded protein is CSSSLQGAKDTEAFF.

This clone was picked up a small number of times. The rearrangement joins TRBV4-2 to TRBJ1-2; 8 bases line up with TRBD1. J lost 5 bases, V lost 0 bases, and 5 bases had no gene match. Germline V gene data show CDR1 as LGHNA and CDR2 as YNFKEQ. CDR3 length equals 15 residues. For the CDR3, the DNA is TGTGCCAGCAGCCAAGACCGAGACAGGGGTTATGGCTACACCTTC. It codes for CASSQDRDRGYGYTF.

The rearrangement uses TRBV13 and TRBJ2-5; 10 positions match TRBD2. Germline assignment: CDR1 PRHDT and CDR2 FYEKMQ (reference sequence). The V segment lost 4 bases and the J segment 5 bases; nucleotides outside the gene matches: 7. CDR3 length equals 15 residues. This CDR3 is CASSSLAGGRETQYF. CDR3 DNA sequence: TGTGCCAGCAGCTCATTAGCGGGGGGCCGGGAGACCCAGTACTTC.

The gene calls are TRBV7-2 and TRBJ2-3; TRBD2 aligns across 8 bases. V lost 1 base to trimming and J lost 0 bases; unmatched junction nucleotides: 6. The CDR3 runs to 17 residues. Germline lookup yields CDR1 SGHTA and CDR2 FQGNSA. CDR3: CASSLVSSGLSTDTQYF. The CDR3 nucleotides read TGTGCCAGCAGCTTAGTGTCTAGCGGGCTTAGCACAGATACGCAGTATTTT.

This rearrangement joins TRBV5-4 to TRBJ2-2, with D perhaps TRBD1 (5 bases). The CDR3 loop spans 14 amino acids. Trimming left V 0 bases short and J 6 bases short, with 9 bases between. Looked up from germline, CDR1 is SGHNT and CDR2 is YYREEE (reference sequence). CDR3 sequence: CASSLEQVSGELFF. As DNA, the CDR3 is TGTGCCAGCAGCTTGGAACAGGTCTCCGGGGAGCTGTTTTTT.

On this clone itself: The CDR3 ends on some other residue instead of the conserved phenylalanine or tryptophan, so this is likely a read error. The chain uses TRBV5-1 and TRBJ1-3; no clear D gene. Germline values: CDR1 SGHRS, CDR2 YFSETQ. Trimming shortened V by 2 bases and J by 4 bases, and 16 bases separated the two germline ends. The CDR3 runs to 16 residues. Here the CDR3 reads CASSLDRGDRGNTIYL. The CDR3 DNA is TGCGCCAGCAGCTTAGACCGGGGAGATCGCGGAAACACCATATATCTT.

This clone was detected only a few times. This rearrangement joins TRBV14 to TRBJ1-2; D is ambiguous. The V and J ends lost 1 base and 0 bases respectively, with 15 bases between them. Germline CDR1 is SGHDN and CDR2 is FVKESK. The CDR3 length is 17 residues. The CDR3 DNA reads as TGTGCCAGCAGCCAAGTTGAGGGATACGCCTCTAACTATGGCTACACCTTC. Translating it yields CASSQVEGYASNYGYTF.

V usage is TRBV11-2 and J usage is TRBJ2-6; D remains unclear. Trimming removed 2 bases at V and 7 bases at J, with 3 bases between. Germline assignment: CDR1 SGHAT and CDR2 FQNNGV. The CDR3 has 12 residues. The CDR3 DNA is TGTGCCAGCAGCTTATCTGCCAACGTCCTGACTTTC. It translates to CASSLSANVLTF.

The rearrangement links TRBV18 to TRBJ1-3, with 9 positions matching TRBD1. Trimming removed 3 bases from V and 5 bases from J; junction bases left unmatched: 2. Per germline, CDR1 KGHSH and CDR2 LQKENI. The CDR3 covers 14 residues. In DNA form, the CDR3 reads TGTGCCAGCTCACCGGGACAGGGCAGAAACACCATATATTTT. Amino acid sequence: CASSPGQGRNTIYF.

This clone was counted only a few times. The chain is built from TRBV20-1 and TRBJ2-1, with a weak D call TRBD2 (5 bases). The CDR3 runs to 11 residues. Germline assignment: CDR1 DFQATT and CDR2 SNEGSKA (reference sequence). The CDR3 nucleotides are TGCAGGCCCGGGAAGTACAATGAGCAGTTCTTC. Translated: CRPGKYNEQFF.

This clone was detected a few times. This CDR3 is CASSLGLARQETQYF. The CDR3 coding sequence is TGTGCCAGCAGCTTAGGACTAGCTCGGCAAGAGACCCAGTACTTC. The chain couples TRBV7-6 to TRBJ2-5; 7 bases agree with TRBD2. CDR3 length equals 15 residues. J lost 2 bases, V lost 1 base, and 4 bases had no gene match. Germline CDR1 and CDR2: SGHVS and FNYEAQ.

With regard to this clone: Additional DNA sequences in this sample encode the identical CDR3. The rearrangement links TRBV5-1 to TRBJ2-1, with TRBD2 matching over 13 bases. Germline V gene lookup returns CDR1 SGHRS and CDR2 YFSETQ. J gave up 4 bases and V 4 bases, and 5 bases lay outside the gene matches. CDR3 length: 16 residues. CDR3 nucleotides: TGCGCCAGCAGCCTGGGACTAGCGGGGCTATACAATGAGCAGTTCTTC. Translated, it gives CASSLGLAGLYNEQFF.

Points on this clone: Sequence at one end of the junction differs from germline and may be a read error. This chain links TRBV6-5 with TRBJ1-2, with unresolved D. This CDR3 is built from 9 residues. Germline V gives CDR1 MNHEY, CDR2 SVGAGI. The CDR3 coding sequence is TGTGCCAGCAGGAACAAGTATTGGTTC. Protein product: CASRNKYWF.

This clone was observed once. The CDR3 loop reads CASSFALIASLVFRETQYF. CDR3 in DNA: TGTGCCAGCAGCTTCGCCCTAATAGCTTCGCTCGTTTTTCGGGAGACCCAGTACTTC. J is TRBJ2-5 and V is TRBV7-8; no clear D. The V end lost 3 bases, the J end lost 5 bases, and 28 bases lay between the germline ends. Per the germline V gene, CDR1 is SGHVS and CDR2 is FQNEAQ. This CDR3 has 19 residues.

Here the CDR3 reads CASSTQGFREKLFF. The CDR3 nucleotides are TGTGCCAGCAGTACTCAGGGGTTTCGTGAAAAACTGTTTTTT. The V call is TRBV27, the J call TRBJ1-4; D is perhaps TRBD1 (6 bases). Germline loops: CDR1 MNHEY, CDR2 SMNVEV (reference sequence). V lost 5 bases, J lost 7 bases, and 14 bases lay in between. CDR3 size: 14 residues.

This clone appeared a single time. The rearrangement links TRBV11-1 to TRBJ1-2; D is undetermined. The CDR3 is 14 residues long. Germline CDR1 reads SGHAT; CDR2 reads FQDESV (reference sequence). Deletions cut 2 bases from V and 7 bases from J, with 14 bases between. CDR3 sequence (DNA): TGTGCCAGCAGCTTATTGGAGGATTTCGGTGGCTACACCTTC. It encodes CASSLLEDFGGYTF.

The J gene is TRBJ1-5, the V gene TRBV27; no definite D call. Germline V gene lookup returns CDR1 MNHEY and CDR2 SMNVEV (reference sequence). V lost 2 bases to trimming and J lost 2 bases, with 4 bases between them. The CDR3 is 13 residues long. The CDR3 sequence is CASSLQGNQPQHF. DNA for the CDR3: TGTGCCAGCAGTTTACAGGGCAATCAGCCCCAGCATTTT.

This chain uses TRBV6-5 with TRBJ1-2; 7 bases line up with TRBD1. This CDR3 comprises 14 residues. Germline CDR1 reads MNHEY; CDR2 reads SVGAGI. Trimming took 7 bases from V and 3 from J; bases not matched to a gene: 8. The CDR3 region is CASIWTGPDYGYTF. CDR3 nucleotides: TGTGCCAGCATCTGGACAGGACCCGACTATGGCTACACCTTC.

The J gene is TRBJ1-5, the V gene TRBV6-1, with D unresolved. In germline, CDR1 is MNHNS, CDR2 SASEGT. CDR3 length equals 15 residues. Trimming left V 2 bases short and J 6 bases short, with 14 bases between. The chain's CDR3 is CASSERAGRGQPQHF. The CDR3, as DNA: TGTGCCAGCAGTGAACGAGCGGGTCGGGGTCAGCCCCAGCATTTT.

The V gene is TRBV9, the J gene TRBJ2-7; tentative D call: TRBD1 (8 bases). The CDR3 sequence is 17 residues long. The V gene's germline CDR1 is SGDLS and CDR2 YYNGEE. V lost 2 bases and J 3 bases, leaving 21 bases between the germline ends. The CDR3 loop reads CASSVGSQGGNIYEQYF. In DNA, the CDR3 is TGTGCCAGCAGCGTGGGATCACAGGGGGGGAACATCTACGAGCAGTACTTC.

The chain uses TRBV5-6 and TRBJ1-4; 9 bases are a match to TRBD1. This CDR3 spans 14 amino acids. CDR1 is SGHDT and CDR2 is YYEEEE in the germline V gene. After removal of 6 bases from V and 7 bases from J, the junction contained 7 bases not matched to a gene. CDR3 bases: TGTGCCAGCAACCCCGGGACAGGGATTGAAAAACTGTTTTTT. It translates to CASNPGTGIEKLFF.

This sequence joins TRBV18 and TRBJ1-4, with D perhaps TRBD1 (5 bases). V was shortened by 2 bases and J by 0 bases, with 10 bases between the two germline ends. CDR3 size: 16 residues. CDR1 and CDR2 (germline): KGHSH, LQKENI. In DNA form, the CDR3 reads TGTGCCAGCTCACCAATGGACACTGCAACTAATGAAAAACTGTTTTTT. Its translation is CASSPMDTATNEKLFF.

This clone was detected a few times. V and J are TRBV5-4 and TRBJ2-1; tentative D call: TRBD2 (6 bases). Germline CDR1 is SGHNT and CDR2 is YYREEE (reference sequence). CDR3 length equals 13 residues. CDR3 sequence: CAVGGSSYNEQFF. CDR3 DNA sequence: TGTGCAGTAGGAGGGAGCTCCTACAATGAGCAGTTCTTC.

J is TRBJ2-5 and V is TRBV4-3; D perhaps matches TRBD2 (5 bases). The germline V gene encodes CDR1 LGHNA and CDR2 YSLEER. The CDR3 length is 13 residues. Between the trimmed V and J ends, which lost 0 bases and 4 bases, there was a span of 6 bases. CDR3 sequence reads: CASSQDAGETQYF. The DNA of the CDR3 is TGCGCCAGCAGCCAAGATGCGGGAGAGACCCAGTACTTC.

The CDR3 protein is CASSSGAEQYF. The CDR3 DNA follows: TGCGCCAGCAGCTCAGGGGCCGAGCAGTACTTC. This sequence joins TRBV5-1 and TRBJ2-7; maybe TRBD1 (6 bases). From germline, CDR1 is SGHRS and CDR2 YFSETQ. The CDR3 runs to 11 residues. V was cut by 3 bases and J by 6 bases, with 7 bases left in between.

The V and J genes are TRBV30 and TRBJ1-2; D uncertain. The V gene's germline CDR1 is GTSNPN and CDR2 SVGIG (reference sequence). V shed 3 bases and J shed 3 bases, with 17 bases lying between them. CDR3 length equals 15 residues. The CDR3 protein is CAWSVKLGKDYGYTF. The CDR3 DNA is TGTGCCTGGAGCGTTAAACTAGGTAAAGACTATGGCTACACCTTC.

The chain has TRBV14 and TRBJ1-4; D gene unclear. V dropped 1 base and J dropped 4 bases, with 16 bases sitting between them. Germline V gene data show CDR1 as SGHDN and CDR2 as FVKESK. The CDR3 has 17 amino acids. CDR3 sequence reads: CASSQVDPGVRNEKLFF. The CDR3 DNA reads as TGTGCCAGCAGCCAAGTCGATCCGGGAGTCCGTAATGAAAAACTGTTTTTT.

The rearrangement links TRBV4-3 to TRBJ1-5; possible D gene TRBD1, 5 bases. The CDR3 spans 15 residues. The germline CDR1 and CDR2 sequences are LGHNA and YSLEER. Deletions cut 0 bases from V and 3 bases from J, with 9 bases between. This chain's CDR3 is CASSQDLQVNQPQHF. Here the CDR3 DNA reads TGCGCCAGCAGCCAAGATTTACAGGTCAATCAGCCCCAGCATTTT.

The J gene is TRBJ1-2, the V gene TRBV28; 7 bases are a match to TRBD1. This CDR3 is 15 amino acids long. In germline, CDR1 is MDHEN, CDR2 SYDVKM. The J segment lost 2 bases and the V segment lost 3 bases, leaving 6 bases of the junction unmatched. This CDR3 is CASSFPDRPNYGYTF. CDR3 in DNA: TGTGCCAGCAGTTTCCCGGACAGGCCCAACTATGGCTACACCTTC.